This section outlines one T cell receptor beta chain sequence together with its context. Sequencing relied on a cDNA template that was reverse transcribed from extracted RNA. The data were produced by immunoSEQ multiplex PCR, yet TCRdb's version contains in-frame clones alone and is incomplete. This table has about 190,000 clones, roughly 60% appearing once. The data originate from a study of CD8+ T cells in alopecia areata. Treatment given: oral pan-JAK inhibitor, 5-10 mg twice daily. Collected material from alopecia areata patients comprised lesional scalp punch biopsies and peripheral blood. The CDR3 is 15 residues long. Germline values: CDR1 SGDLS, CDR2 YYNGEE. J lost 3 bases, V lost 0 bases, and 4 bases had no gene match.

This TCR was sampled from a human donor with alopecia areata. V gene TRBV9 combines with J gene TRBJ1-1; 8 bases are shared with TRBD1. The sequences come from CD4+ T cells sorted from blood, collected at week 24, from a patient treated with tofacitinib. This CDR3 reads CASSVVGQAHTEAFF. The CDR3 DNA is TGTGCCAGCAGCGTAGTGGGACAGGCGCACACTGAAGCTTTCTTT.